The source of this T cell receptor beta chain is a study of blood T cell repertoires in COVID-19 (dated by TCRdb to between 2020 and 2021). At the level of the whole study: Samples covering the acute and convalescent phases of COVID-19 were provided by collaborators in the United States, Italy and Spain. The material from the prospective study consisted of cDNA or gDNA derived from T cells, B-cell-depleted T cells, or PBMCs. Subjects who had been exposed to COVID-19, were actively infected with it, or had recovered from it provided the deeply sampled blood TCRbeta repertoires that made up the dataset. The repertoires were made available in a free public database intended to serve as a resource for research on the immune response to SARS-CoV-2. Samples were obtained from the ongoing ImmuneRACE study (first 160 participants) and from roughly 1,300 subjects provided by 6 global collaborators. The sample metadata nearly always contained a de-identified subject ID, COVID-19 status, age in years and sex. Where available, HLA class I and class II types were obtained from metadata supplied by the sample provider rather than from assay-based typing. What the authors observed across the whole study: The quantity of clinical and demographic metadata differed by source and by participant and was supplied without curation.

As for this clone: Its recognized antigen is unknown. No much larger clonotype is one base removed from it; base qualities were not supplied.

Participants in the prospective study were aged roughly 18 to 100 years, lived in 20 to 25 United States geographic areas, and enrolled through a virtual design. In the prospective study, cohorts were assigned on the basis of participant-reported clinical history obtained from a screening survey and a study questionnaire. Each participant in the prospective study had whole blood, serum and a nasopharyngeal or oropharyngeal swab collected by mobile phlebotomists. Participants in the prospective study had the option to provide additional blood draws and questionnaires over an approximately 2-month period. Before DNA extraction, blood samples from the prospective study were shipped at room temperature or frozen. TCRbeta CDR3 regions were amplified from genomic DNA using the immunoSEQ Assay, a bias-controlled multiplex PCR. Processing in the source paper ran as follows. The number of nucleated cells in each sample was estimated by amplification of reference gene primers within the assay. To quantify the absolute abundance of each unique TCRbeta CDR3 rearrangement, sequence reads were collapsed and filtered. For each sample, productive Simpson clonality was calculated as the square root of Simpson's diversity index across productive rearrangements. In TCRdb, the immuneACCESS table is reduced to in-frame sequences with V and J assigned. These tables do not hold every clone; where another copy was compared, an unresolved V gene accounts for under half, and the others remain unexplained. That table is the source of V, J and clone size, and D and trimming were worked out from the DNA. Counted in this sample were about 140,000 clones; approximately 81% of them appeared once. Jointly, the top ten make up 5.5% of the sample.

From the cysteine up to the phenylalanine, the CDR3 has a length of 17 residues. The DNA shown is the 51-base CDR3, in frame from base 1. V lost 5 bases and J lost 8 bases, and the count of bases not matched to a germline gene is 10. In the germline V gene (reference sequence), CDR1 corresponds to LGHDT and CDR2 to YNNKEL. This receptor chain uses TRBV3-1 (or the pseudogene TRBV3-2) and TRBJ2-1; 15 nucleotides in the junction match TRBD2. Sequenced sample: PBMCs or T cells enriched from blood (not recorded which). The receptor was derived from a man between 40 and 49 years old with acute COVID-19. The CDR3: CASSSRTSGRAGDEQFF. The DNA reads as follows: TGTGCCAGCAGCTCTCGGACTAGCGGGAGGGCCGGGGATGAGCAGTTCTTC.